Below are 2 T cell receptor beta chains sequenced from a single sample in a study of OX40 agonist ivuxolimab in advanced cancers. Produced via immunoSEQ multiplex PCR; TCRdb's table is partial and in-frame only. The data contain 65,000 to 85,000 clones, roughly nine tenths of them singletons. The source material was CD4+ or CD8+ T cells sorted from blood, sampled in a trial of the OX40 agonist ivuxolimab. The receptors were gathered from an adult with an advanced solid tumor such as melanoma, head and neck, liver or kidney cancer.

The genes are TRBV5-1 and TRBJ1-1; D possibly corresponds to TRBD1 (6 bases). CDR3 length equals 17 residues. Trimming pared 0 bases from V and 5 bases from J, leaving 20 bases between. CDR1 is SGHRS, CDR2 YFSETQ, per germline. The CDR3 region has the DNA TGCGCCAGCAGCTTGGCCTGGCAGGGGACGGGGGAGACTGAAGCTTTCTTT. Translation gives CASSLAWQGTGETEAFF.

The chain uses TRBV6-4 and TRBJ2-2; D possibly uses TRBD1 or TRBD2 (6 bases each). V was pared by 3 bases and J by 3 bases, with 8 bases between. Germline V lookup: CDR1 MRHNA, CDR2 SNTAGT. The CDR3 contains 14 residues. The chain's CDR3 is CASSDGGHTGELFF. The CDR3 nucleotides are TGTGCCAGCAGTGATGGGGGGCACACCGGGGAGCTGTTTTTT.